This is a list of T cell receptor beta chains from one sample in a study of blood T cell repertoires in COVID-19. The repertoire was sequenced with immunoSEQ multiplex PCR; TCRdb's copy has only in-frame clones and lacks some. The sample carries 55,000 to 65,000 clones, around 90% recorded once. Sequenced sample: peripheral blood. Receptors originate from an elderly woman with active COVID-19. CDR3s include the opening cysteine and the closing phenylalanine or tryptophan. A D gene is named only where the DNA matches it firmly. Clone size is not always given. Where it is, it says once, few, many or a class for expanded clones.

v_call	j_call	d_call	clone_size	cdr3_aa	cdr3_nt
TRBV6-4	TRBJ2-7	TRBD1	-	CASSENRGHEQYF	TGTGCCAGCAGTGAGAACAGGGGCCACGAGCAGTACTTC
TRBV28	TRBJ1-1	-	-	CASSPKSPLLQGNTEAFF	TGTGCCAGCAGTCCAAAATCCCCATTACTTCAGGGTAACACTGAAGCTTTCTTT
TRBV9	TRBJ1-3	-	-	CASSSGGGANTIYF	TGTGCCAGCAGCTCCGGGGGAGGGGCAAACACCATATATTTT
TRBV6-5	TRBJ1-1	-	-	CASSYRGAEAFF	TGTGCCAGCAGTTACCGGGGTGCTGAAGCTTTCTTT
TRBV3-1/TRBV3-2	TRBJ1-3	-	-	CASTLGAHSGNTIYF	TGTGCCAGCACCCTAGGGGCACACTCTGGAAACACCATATATTTT
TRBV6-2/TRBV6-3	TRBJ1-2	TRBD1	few	CASSYRPGQGYGYTF	TGTGCCAGCAGTTACCGACCGGGACAGGGCTACGGCTACACCTTC
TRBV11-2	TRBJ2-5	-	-	CASSTGVETQYF	TGTGCCAGCAGCACGGGGGTAGAGACCCAGTACTTC
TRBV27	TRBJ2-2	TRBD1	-	CASSFAPGQGTGELFF	TGTGCCAGCAGTTTTGCCCCGGGACAGGGGACCGGGGAGCTGTTTTTT
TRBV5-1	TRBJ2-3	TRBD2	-	CASSLAGFSGGAGDTQYF	TGCGCCAGCAGCTTGGCGGGTTTTAGCGGGGGGGCCGGAGATACGCAGTATTTT
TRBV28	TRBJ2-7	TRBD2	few	CAIRVAGSSYEQYF	TGTGCCATTCGGGTAGCGGGAAGCTCCTACGAGCAGTACTTC
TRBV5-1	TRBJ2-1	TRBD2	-	CASSLATRGEQFF	TGCGCCAGCAGCTTGGCCACGCGGGGGGAGCAGTTCTTC
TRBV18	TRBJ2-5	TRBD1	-	CASSPGQNQETQYF	TGTGCCAGCTCACCGGGACAGAACCAAGAGACCCAGTACTTC
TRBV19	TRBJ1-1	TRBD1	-	CASSPRTGETEAFF	TGTGCCAGTAGTCCACGGACAGGGGAGACAGAAGCTTTCTTT
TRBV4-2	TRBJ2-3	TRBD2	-	CASSQRTSSSSTDTQYF	TGTGCCAGCAGCCAAAGGACTAGCTCGTCTAGCACAGATACGCAGTATTTT
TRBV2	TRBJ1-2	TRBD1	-	CASSDRGLTVGYTF	TGTGCCAGCAGTGACAGGGGGCTGACTGTTGGCTACACCTTC
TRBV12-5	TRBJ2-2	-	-	CASGLVIGGAGELFF	TGTGCTAGTGGTTTGGTAATTGGGGGCGCCGGGGAGCTGTTTTTT
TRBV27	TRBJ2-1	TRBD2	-	CASSLYFGTSGGSMVF	TGTGCCAGCAGTTTGTATTTCGGGACTAGCGGGGGAAGCATGGTCTTC
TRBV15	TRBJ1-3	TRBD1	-	CATKTGAGNTIYF	TGTGCCACCAAGACAGGGGCCGGAAACACCATATATTTT
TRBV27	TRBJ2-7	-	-	CASSDRNSAYEQYF	TGTGCCAGCAGCGACAGGAACTCCGCCTACGAGCAGTACTTC
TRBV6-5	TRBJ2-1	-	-	CASKPPTDNEQFF	TGTGCCAGCAAACCTCCTACGGACAATGAGCAGTTCTTC
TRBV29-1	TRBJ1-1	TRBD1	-	CSVERNRGTGAFF	TGCAGCGTTGAGCGAAACAGGGGAACCGGAGCTTTCTTT
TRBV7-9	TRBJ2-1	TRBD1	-	CASSPRGQGARNEQFF	TGTGCCAGCAGCCCGCGAGGACAGGGGGCCCGCAATGAGCAGTTCTTC
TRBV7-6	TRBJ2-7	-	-	CASSSLTGRGTVYEQYF	TGTGCCAGCAGCTCCCTAACGGGACGCGGGACGGTCTACGAGCAGTACTTC
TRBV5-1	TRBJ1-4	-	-	CASSEAGAHASQKLFF	TGCGCCAGCAGCGAAGCAGGGGCCCACGCGTCTCAAAAACTGTTTTTT
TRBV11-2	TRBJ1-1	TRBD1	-	CASQAGGPEAFF	TGTGCCAGTCAAGCAGGGGGACCTGAAGCTTTCTTT
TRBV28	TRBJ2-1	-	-	CASRPTDSYNEQFF	TGTGCCAGCAGACCGACGGACAGCTACAATGAGCAGTTCTTC
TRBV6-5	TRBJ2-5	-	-	CATLWTGETQYF	TGTGCCACCCTGTGGACTGGAGAGACCCAGTACTTC
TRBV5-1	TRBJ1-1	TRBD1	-	CASSPGTGNTEAFF	TGCGCCAGCAGCCCGGGGACAGGGAACACTGAAGCTTTCTTT
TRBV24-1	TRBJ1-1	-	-	CATSDFLGAEAFF	TGTGCCACCAGTGATTTCCTAGGCGCTGAAGCTTTCTTT
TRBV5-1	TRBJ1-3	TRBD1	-	CASSSTGTGNTIYF	TGCGCCAGCAGCTCGACAGGGACTGGAAACACCATATATTTT
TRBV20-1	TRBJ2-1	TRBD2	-	CSASSPSGGGEQFF	TGCAGTGCTAGTTCTCCTAGCGGGGGGGGTGAGCAGTTCTTC
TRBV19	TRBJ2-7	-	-	CASSIDQGSFYEQYF	TGTGCCAGTAGTATAGATCAGGGGTCTTTCTACGAGCAGTACTTC
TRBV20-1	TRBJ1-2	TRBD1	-	CSASLGQGYYGYTF	TGCAGTGCTAGTCTTGGACAGGGGTACTATGGCTACACCTTC
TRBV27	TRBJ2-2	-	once	CASSSLGQDTGELFF	TGTGCCAGCAGTTCATTGGGACAAGACACCGGGGAGCTGTTTTTT
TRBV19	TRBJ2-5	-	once	CASSIMETQYF	TGTGCCAGTAGTATTATGGAGACCCAGTACTTC
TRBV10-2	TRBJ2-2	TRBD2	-	CASQGGLAVGELFF	TGCGCCAGCCAGGGAGGACTAGCGGTAGGGGAGCTGTTTTTT
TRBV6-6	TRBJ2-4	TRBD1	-	CASSPTAGTGRNIQYF	TGTGCCAGCAGCCCCACCGCCGGGACAGGGAGAAACATTCAGTACTTC
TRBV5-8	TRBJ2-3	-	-	CASSERTSTDTQYF	TGTGCCAGCAGTGAGCGCACTAGCACAGATACGCAGTATTTT
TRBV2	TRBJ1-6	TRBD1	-	CASDRGGNSPLHF	TGTGCCAGCGACAGGGGAGGGAATTCACCCCTCCACTTT
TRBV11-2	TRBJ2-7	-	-	CASSLAPAGPYEQYF	TGTGCCAGCAGCTTAGCCCCAGCGGGCCCCTACGAGCAGTACTTC
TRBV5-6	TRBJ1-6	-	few	CASSPTGTSPLHF	TGTGCCAGCAGCCCGACAGGAACCTCACCCCTCCACTTT
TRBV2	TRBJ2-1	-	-	CASKAGNNEQFF	TGTGCCAGCAAGGCGGGCAATAATGAGCAGTTCTTC
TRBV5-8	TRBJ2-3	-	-	CASSLDYGVDTQYF	TGTGCCAGCAGCTTGGACTATGGCGTAGATACGCAGTATTTT
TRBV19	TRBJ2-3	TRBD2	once	CASRLAGMGQYF	TGTGCCAGTAGGCTAGCGGGGATGGGGCAGTATTTT
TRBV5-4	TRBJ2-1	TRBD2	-	CASRQRTSGHSYNEQFF	TGTGCCAGCAGACAGAGGACTAGCGGGCACTCCTACAATGAGCAGTTCTTC
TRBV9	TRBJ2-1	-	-	CASSVSQGPYNEQFF	TGTGCCAGCAGCGTGAGTCAGGGGCCCTACAATGAGCAGTTCTTC
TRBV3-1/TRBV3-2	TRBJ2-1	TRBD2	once	CASSRGLAGGYNEQFF	TGTGCCAGCAGCCGAGGACTAGCGGGGGGGTACAATGAGCAGTTCTTC
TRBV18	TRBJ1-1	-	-	CASSPLQGGTAFF	TGTGCCAGCTCACCTTTACAGGGCGGTACAGCTTTCTTT
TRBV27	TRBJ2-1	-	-	CASSKQEYNEQFF	TGTGCCAGCAGTAAGCAGGAATACAATGAGCAGTTCTTC
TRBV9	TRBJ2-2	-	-	CASSPRGGSVGTGELFF	TGTGCCAGCAGCCCCCGAGGGGGTAGCGTGGGCACCGGGGAGCTGTTTTTT
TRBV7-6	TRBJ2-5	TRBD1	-	CASSPNRGLETQYF	TGTGCCAGCAGCCCTAACAGGGGGCTGGAGACCCAGTACTTC
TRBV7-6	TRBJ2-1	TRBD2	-	CASSLAWGLAGSYNEQFF	TGTGCCAGCAGCTTAGCTTGGGGACTAGCGGGAAGCTACAATGAGCAGTTCTTC
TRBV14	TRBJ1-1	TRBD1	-	CASSLTGGTEAFF	TGTGCCAGCAGCCTCACAGGGGGTACTGAAGCTTTCTTT